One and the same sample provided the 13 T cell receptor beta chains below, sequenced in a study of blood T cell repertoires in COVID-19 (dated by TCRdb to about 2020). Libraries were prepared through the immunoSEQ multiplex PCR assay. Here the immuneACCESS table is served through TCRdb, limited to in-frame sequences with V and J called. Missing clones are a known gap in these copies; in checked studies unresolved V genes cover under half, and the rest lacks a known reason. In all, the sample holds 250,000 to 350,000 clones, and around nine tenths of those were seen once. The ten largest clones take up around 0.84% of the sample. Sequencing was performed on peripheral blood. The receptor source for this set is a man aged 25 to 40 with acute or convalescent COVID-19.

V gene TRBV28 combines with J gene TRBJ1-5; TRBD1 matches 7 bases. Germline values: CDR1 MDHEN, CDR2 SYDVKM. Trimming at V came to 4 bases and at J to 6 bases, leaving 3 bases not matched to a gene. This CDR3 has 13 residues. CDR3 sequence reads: CASSYRDSQPQHF. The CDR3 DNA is TGTGCCAGCAGTTACCGGGACAGTCAGCCCCAGCATTTT.

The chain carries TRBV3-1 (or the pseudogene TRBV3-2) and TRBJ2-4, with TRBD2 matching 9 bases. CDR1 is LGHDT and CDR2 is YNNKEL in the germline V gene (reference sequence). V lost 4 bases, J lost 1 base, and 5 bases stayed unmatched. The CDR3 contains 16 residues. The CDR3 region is CASSPESGGAKNIQYF. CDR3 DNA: TGTGCCAGCAGCCCCGAGAGCGGGGGGGCCAAAAACATTCAGTACTTC.

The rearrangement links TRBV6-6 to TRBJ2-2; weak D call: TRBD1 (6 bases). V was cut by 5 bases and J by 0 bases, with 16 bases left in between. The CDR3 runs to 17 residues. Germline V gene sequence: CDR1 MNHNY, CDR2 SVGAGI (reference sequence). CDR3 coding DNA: TGTGCCAGCAGTCCCACCTTGGGGGCCCCGAACACCGGGGAGCTGTTTTTT. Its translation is CASSPTLGAPNTGELFF.

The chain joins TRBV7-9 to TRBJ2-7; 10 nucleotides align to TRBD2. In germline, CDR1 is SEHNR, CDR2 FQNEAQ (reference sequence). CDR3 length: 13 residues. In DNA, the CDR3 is TGTGCATTTGCTAGCGGGGGAGCCTACGAGCAGTACTTC. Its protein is CAFASGGAYEQYF.

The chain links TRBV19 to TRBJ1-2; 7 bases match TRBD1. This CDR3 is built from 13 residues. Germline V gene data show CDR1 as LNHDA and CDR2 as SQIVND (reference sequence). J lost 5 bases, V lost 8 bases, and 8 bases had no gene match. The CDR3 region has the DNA TGTGCCAGTGTCGGGACAGCGAAATATGGCTACACCTTC. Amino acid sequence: CASVGTAKYGYTF.

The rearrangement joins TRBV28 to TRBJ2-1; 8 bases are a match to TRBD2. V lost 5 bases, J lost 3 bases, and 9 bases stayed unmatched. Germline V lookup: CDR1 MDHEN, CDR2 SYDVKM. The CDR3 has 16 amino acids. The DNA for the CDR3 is TGTGCCAGCAGTGTCCTAAGCGGGAGTTTCTACAATGAGCAGTTCTTC. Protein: CASSVLSGSFYNEQFF.

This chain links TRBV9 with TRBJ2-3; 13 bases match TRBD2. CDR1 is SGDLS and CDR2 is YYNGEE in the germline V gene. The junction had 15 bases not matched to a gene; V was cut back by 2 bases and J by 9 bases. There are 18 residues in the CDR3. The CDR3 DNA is TGTGCCAGCAGCGTGAGCCGGTCCGGGACTAGCGGGGCTGACACGCAGTATTTT. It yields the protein CASSVSRSGTSGADTQYF.

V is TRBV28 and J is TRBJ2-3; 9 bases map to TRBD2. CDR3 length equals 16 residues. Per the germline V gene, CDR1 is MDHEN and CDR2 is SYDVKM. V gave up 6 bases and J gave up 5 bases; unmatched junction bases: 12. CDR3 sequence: CASSWVGGRGRDTQYF. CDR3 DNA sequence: TGTGCCAGCAGCTGGGTTGGCGGGAGGGGGAGAGATACGCAGTATTTT.

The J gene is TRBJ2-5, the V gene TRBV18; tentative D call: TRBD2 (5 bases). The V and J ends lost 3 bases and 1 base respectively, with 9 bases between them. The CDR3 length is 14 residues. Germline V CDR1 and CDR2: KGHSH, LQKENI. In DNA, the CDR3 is TGTGCCAGCTCACCGGACTCCGCCCAAGAGACCCAGTACTTC. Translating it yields CASSPDSAQETQYF. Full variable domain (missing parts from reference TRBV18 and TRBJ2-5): NAGVMQNPRHLVRRRGQEARLRCSPMKGHSHVYWYRQLPEEGLKFMVYLQKENIIDESGMPKERFSAEFPKEGPSILRIQQVVRGDSAAYFCASSPDSAQETQYFGPGTRLLVL.

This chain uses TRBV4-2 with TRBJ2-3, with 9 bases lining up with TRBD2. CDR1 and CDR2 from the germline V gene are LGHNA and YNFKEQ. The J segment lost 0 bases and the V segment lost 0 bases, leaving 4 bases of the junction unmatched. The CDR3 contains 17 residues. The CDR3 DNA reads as TGTGCCAGCAGCCAAGAGGTAGCGGGGGTGAGCACAGATACGCAGTATTTT. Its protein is CASSQEVAGVSTDTQYF.

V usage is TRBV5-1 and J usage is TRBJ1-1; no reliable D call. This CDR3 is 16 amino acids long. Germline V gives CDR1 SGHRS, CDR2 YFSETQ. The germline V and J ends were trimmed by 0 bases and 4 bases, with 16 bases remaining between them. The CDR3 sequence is CASSLVPTQQTTEAFF. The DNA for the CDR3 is TGCGCCAGCAGCTTGGTCCCGACACAACAAACCACTGAAGCTTTCTTT.

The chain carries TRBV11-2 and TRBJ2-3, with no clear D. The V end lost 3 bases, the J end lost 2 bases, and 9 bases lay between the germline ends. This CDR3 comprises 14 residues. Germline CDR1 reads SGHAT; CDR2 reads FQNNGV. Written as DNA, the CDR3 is TGTGCCAGCAGCTTGATGATACACACAGATACGCAGTATTTT. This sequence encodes CASSLMIHTDTQYF.

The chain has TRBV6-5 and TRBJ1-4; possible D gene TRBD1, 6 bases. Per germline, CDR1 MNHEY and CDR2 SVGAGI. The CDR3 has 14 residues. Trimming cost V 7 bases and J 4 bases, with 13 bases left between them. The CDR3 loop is CASTGQPFNEKLFF. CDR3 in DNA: TGTGCCAGCACCGGACAGCCCTTTAATGAAAAACTGTTTTTT.